The rows below give T cell receptor beta chains drawn from one sample of a study of T cell clusters in autoimmune cytopenias. TCRdb reprocessed the multiplex PCR reads; each CDR3 protein has one entry and no DNA is given. This sample's table reports 6,500 to 8,500 distinct CDR3 sequences. These data were also reused for a study on T cell repertoires in aging, cancer and after chemotherapy.

Material for sequencing was peripheral blood. The receptors derive from a human donor in good health. Both conserved end residues are part of each CDR3. Rows may omit the clone size; those that give it use once, few, many or a size class.

j_call v_call clone_size cdr3_aa
TRBJ1-4 TRBV29-1 medium-sized CSVAVNEKLFF
TRBJ2-1 TRBV5-4 - CASSSGTSGSINEQFF
TRBJ2-7 TRBV19 medium-sized CASRRGGPPYEQYF
TRBJ2-5 TRBV5-4 - CASSPGQAIETQYF
TRBJ1-5 TRBV19 - CASSDTGENQPQHF
TRBJ1-3 TRBV6-5 - CASRPPTGAGNTIYF
TRBJ2-7 TRBV5-1 - CASKEITRAYEQYF
TRBJ1-4 TRBV29-1 medium-sized CSVADAAKEKLFF
TRBJ1-4 TRBV12-3/TRBV12-4 - CASSTLRGDEKLFF
TRBJ2-7 TRBV11-1 - CASSSTGTPGEQYF
TRBJ1-1 TRBV5-4 - CASSSLRRQGSTEAFF
TRBJ1-1 TRBV5-4 - CASSLGQGAGTEAFF
TRBJ1-6 TRBV30 - CAWCSTGTGAFGCNSPLHF
TRBJ2-1 TRBV19 medium-sized CASSIGEGTFSSYNEQFF
TRBJ2-3 TRBV6-5 medium-sized CASSYSEGTDTQYF
TRBJ1-1 TRBV29-1 - CSVLTGGTEAFF
TRBJ2-7 TRBV5-1 - CASSLGVGRDRGIGEQYF
TRBJ1-5 TRBV6-1 - CASTPSRDRAQPQHF
TRBJ2-5 TRBV19 medium-sized CASSIWGAKQETQYF
TRBJ2-2 TRBV20-1 - CSARLAGGDGTGELFF
TRBJ2-7 TRBV10-3 - CAISAPTGLTYEQYF
TRBJ2-1 TRBV6-2/TRBV6-3 - CASSYSNLGFKDNEQFF
TRBJ2-2 TRBV12-3/TRBV12-4 - CASSPWGGAMVGELFF
TRBJ2-1 TRBV29-1 medium-sized CSVEGGSSYNEQFF
TRBJ2-7 TRBV5-3 - CARSSGLAGDYEQYF
TRBJ2-6 TRBV27 medium-sized CASSPDRAGANVLTF
TRBJ1-2 TRBV18 - CASSPRPQGNYRSGYTF
TRBJ2-1 TRBV6-6 - CASRPSGSVDNEQFF
TRBJ2-7 TRBV29-1 medium-sized CSVVGSAYEQYF
TRBJ2-1 TRBV12-3/TRBV12-4 - CASSRTSGTGGGYEQFF
TRBJ1-1 TRBV7-2 - CASSLTENTEAFF
TRBJ2-5 TRBV7-2 medium-sized CASSLTNIGTQYF
TRBJ1-3 TRBV30 - CALGPGNTIYF
TRBJ1-1 TRBV5-5 medium-sized CASSLAEGPMTEAFF
TRBJ2-7 TRBV6-5 - CASSYAGVDEQYF
TRBJ2-5 TRBV10-3 - CAISVGQGEGTQYF
TRBJ1-2 TRBV19 - CASSSRTSASGGVYGYTF
TRBJ2-1 TRBV4-2 - CASSQDSQRGGVEQFF
TRBJ2-1 TRBV6-5 - CASSRDRGLYNEQFF
TRBJ1-1 TRBV19 - CASSIGAGGEAFF
TRBJ2-3 TRBV7-9 - CASSPQGGGGTDTQYF